This T cell receptor (beta chain) originates from a study of CD8+ T cells in alopecia areata (dated by TCRdb to the late 2010s). For the study in its entirety: High-throughput TCRbeta sequencing was used to examine T cell clonal expansion in alopecia areata in both the C3H/HeJ mouse model and human patients. RNA came from the PAXgene miRNA kit for fixed scalp, the miRNeasy kit for PBMCs, and the RNeasy kit for mouse skin. Human TCRbeta sequencing covered scalp tissue and sorted CD4+ and CD8+ peripheral blood T cells from patchy and totalis/universalis alopecia areata patients and healthy controls. Scalp clonality was compared across normal scalp (n=4), patchy alopecia areata scalp (n=8), and alopecia totalis/universalis scalp (n=8). TCRbeta CDR3 regions were amplified by immunoSEQ multiplex PCR with 35 Vbeta forward and 13 Jbeta reverse primers.

To prepare the library, the immunoSEQ multiplex PCR assay was applied. RNA was extracted from all samples and reverse transcribed into cDNA as template for TCR sequencing. First-strand cDNA was synthesized with SuperScript III using a 2:1 mix of oligo-dT and random hexamers. A synthetic immune receptor repertoire was used to gauge amplification bias, and whatever bias remained was removed computationally. On the authors' methods: Raw reads were preprocessed for error removal, and CDR3 was defined according to IMGT conventions as running from the conserved cysteine to phenylalanine. To get clonality, Shannon entropy was normalized by log2 of the number of productive unique TCRs and the result was subtracted from 1. Scalp TCRbeta sequences were cross-referenced with sorted blood CD4 and CD8 repertoires so that the CD4 or CD8 identity of scalp clones could be inferred. The source is immuneACCESS, and TCRdb retained only in-frame sequences with V and J called. Part of the clones is not carried over; for the studies checked, unresolved V genes explain less than half of this, and the remainder is unexplained. That table furnishes V, J and clone size, whereas the DNA furnished D and trimming. The sample table lists 4,300 or so clones, around two thirds of them with a count of one. The ten largest clones add up to around 20% of the sample.

General findings and caveats noted by the study authors: Shared TCR sequences between patients were less evident than in mice, which may be partly attributable to HLA diversity in the patient population. Compared with normal scalp, lesional scalp had higher clonality and more expanded CD8+ clones, particularly in alopecia totalis/universalis, a pattern that suggests antigenic drive. Scalp TCR repertoire analysis is complicated because resident alphabeta T cells in normal human skin are also sequenced, whereas mouse skin is dominated by gammadelta T cells.

Trimming leaves V shorter by 10 bases and J shorter by 2 bases, with the junction holding 8 bases beyond the gene matches. CDR1 and CDR2 are drawn from the germline V gene: SGHAT, FQNNGV. The cysteine opens and the phenylalanine closes a CDR3 of 15 amino acids. Only the CDR3 part of the read is kept: 45 bases, read in frame from the first base. Unaffected controls provided scalp biopsies and blood samples. Scalp biopsies from humans were placed right away in PAXgene tissue containers for fixation. This clone was counted a single time. No antigen is known for it. Base quality data are lacking; no much larger clone is found one base away.

The sequence joins TRBV11-2 to TRBJ2-1, with 10 bases matching TRBD2. The clonotype was recovered from a human donor in good health. The sample consisted of skin. The bases are TGTGCCACTCAGCGGGAGGGATTTCCCTACAATGAGCAGTTCTTC. It translates to CATQREGFPYNEQFF.